These 18 T cell receptor beta chains were sequenced from one sample in a study of T cells in Graves' hyperthyroidism and ophthalmopathy. RNA transcripts gave rise to amplified TCR beta CDR3 regions. Carried out on the TCR CDR3, a first-round RT-PCR used the HTBI primer set. TCRdb passed the multiplex PCR reads through MiXCR, listing each CDR3 protein once. The sample lists about 380,000 distinct CDR3 sequences, 13% to 15% seen once, with roughly a fifth in the top ten. Sequencing was carried out using blood. The receptors were gathered from a young woman with Graves' ophthalmopathy.

This clonotype was recorded at least ten times. The genes are TRBV7-3 and TRBJ2-1; 8 bases match TRBD2. The J segment lost 5 bases and the V segment lost 0 bases, leaving 3 bases of the junction unmatched. Germline V gene lookup returns CDR1 SGHTA and CDR2 FQGTGA. CDR3 size: 15 residues. The CDR3 protein is CASSLTRGAHNEQFF. CDR3 DNA: TGTGCCAGCAGCTTAACGCGGGGGGCCCACAATGAGCAGTTCTTC.

At least ten counts were recorded for this clonotype. The V and J genes are TRBV6-1 and TRBJ2-7, with D uncertain. V was trimmed by 0 bases and J by 5 bases, leaving 8 bases between them. Germline V gene lookup returns CDR1 MNHNS and CDR2 SASEGT. The CDR3 spans 13 residues. The CDR3 is CASSEALLDEQYF. In DNA, the CDR3 is TGTGCCAGCAGTGAAGCGCTATTGGACGAGCAGTACTTC.

This clonotype was seen many times. This chain joins TRBV30 and TRBJ1-2; no reliable D call. The germline CDR1 and CDR2 sequences are GTSNPN and SVGIG (reference sequence). The CDR3 totals 16 residues. V lost 3 bases, J lost 7 bases, and 24 bases lay in between. The CDR3 sequence is CAWSPGQAGIWGGYTF. In DNA, the CDR3 is TGTGCCTGGAGCCCCGGGCAGGCCGGGATATGGGGTGGCTACACCTTC.

This clonotype has ten or more counts. V usage is TRBV14 and J usage is TRBJ2-7, with 7 bases lining up with TRBD1. The CDR3 contains 15 residues. CDR1 is SGHDN, CDR2 FVKESK, per germline. V gave up 2 bases and J gave up 0 bases; unmatched junction bases: 4. CDR3 nucleotides: TGTGCCAGCAGCCAAAGGACAGGAGGCTCCTACGAGCAGTACTTC. Translation gives CASSQRTGGSYEQYF.

Regarding this clonotype: This may be a read error, as it is one base from a much larger clone. Since no conserved phenylalanine or tryptophan closes the CDR3, a read error is the likely cause. This chain uses TRBV28 with TRBJ1-2; tentative D call: TRBD1 (5 bases). The length of the CDR3 is 13 residues. V shed 6 bases and J shed 8 bases, with 16 bases lying between them. Per germline, CDR1 MDHEN and CDR2 SYDVKM. This chain's CDR3 is CASRSGGGRGYTL. The CDR3 nucleotides read TGTGCCAGCAGATCGGGGGGAGGACGAGGCTACACCCTC.

This clonotype was observed at least ten times. The chain couples TRBV30 to TRBJ2-7; tentative D call: TRBD1 (5 bases). CDR1 and CDR2 (germline): GTSNPN, SVGIG (reference sequence). There are 11 residues in the CDR3. Trimming removed 1 base at V and 6 bases at J, with 7 bases between. CDR3 in amino acids: CAWSDGAEQYF. The DNA for the CDR3 is TGTGCCTGGAGTGATGGGGCCGAGCAGTACTTC.

This clonotype was recorded at least ten times. This chain links TRBV2 with TRBJ1-4, with a weak D call TRBD1 (6 bases). The length of the CDR3 is 11 residues. Germline CDR1 reads SNHLY; CDR2 reads FYNNEI. V was shortened by 8 bases and J by 5 bases, with 6 bases between the two germline ends. The CDR3 loop is CASQGNEKLFF. The CDR3 DNA reads as TGTGCCAGCCAGGGGAATGAAAAACTGTTTTTT.

A note on this clonotype: A single base separates this from a much larger clone, so it may be a read error. The chain couples TRBV2 to TRBJ2-7, with D hard to call. Trimming cost V 3 bases and J 6 bases, with 9 bases left between them. Per germline, CDR1 SNHLY and CDR2 FYNNEI. This CDR3 spans 12 amino acids. The CDR3 nucleotides read TGTGCCAGCAGTGACTCCACATTCGAGCAGTACTTC. It codes for CASSDSTFEQYF.

As concerns this clonotype: With a much larger clone just one base away, this may be a read error. V gene TRBV7-2 combines with J gene TRBJ2-1, with 10 bases that match TRBD1. Germline values: CDR1 SGHTA, CDR2 FQGNSA. The CDR3 has 17 amino acids. DNA for the CDR3: TGTGCCCGCAGCTCCCCCCCCGGGACAGGGGCTACGGATGAGCAGTTCTTC. It specifies CARSSPPGTGATDEQFF.

This clonotype was observed many times. V and J are TRBV11-2 and TRBJ1-4, with D perhaps TRBD1 (5 bases). The CDR3 spans 13 residues. Per the germline V gene, CDR1 is SGHAT and CDR2 is FQNNGV. Between the trimmed V and J ends, which lost 5 bases and 5 bases, there was a span of 9 bases. CDR3 sequence (DNA): TGTGCCAGCAGCCGCGACAGAAATGAAAAACTGTTTTTT. Protein product: CASSRDRNEKLFF.

V usage is TRBV10-3 and J usage is TRBJ1-1; no reliable D call. CDR1 is ENHRY, CDR2 SYGVKD, per germline. The V end was cut by 5 bases, the J end by 1 base, with 11 bases between. The CDR3 has 14 residues. The CDR3 loop is CAISIDVGNTEAFF. DNA for the CDR3: TGTGCCATCAGTATTGACGTCGGGAACACTGAAGCTTTCTTT.

Worth noting for this clonotype: A much larger clone differs by one base, so this may be a read error. CDR3 DNA: TGTACCAGCAGCGTACAGGGTTCTAATCAGCCCCAGCATTTT. Translating it yields CTSSVQGSNQPQHF. The V call is TRBV5-4, the J call TRBJ1-5; tentative D call: TRBD1 (6 bases). Germline V CDR1 and CDR2: SGHNT, YYREEE (reference sequence). CDR3 length: 14 amino acids.

This clonotype was seen more than once but under ten times. This chain links TRBV4-1 with TRBJ2-7, with TRBD1 matching over 10 bases. V was clipped by 1 base and J by 5 bases; unmatched bases: 5. The CDR3 has 15 amino acids. Germline assignment: CDR1 MGHRA and CDR2 YSYEKL. The CDR3 DNA is TGCGCCAGCAGCCAAGGACAGGGGGCCCTCAACGAGCAGTACTTC. The encoded protein is CASSQGQGALNEQYF.

This clonotype was picked up one time. Here the CDR3 reads CASSVGGVVTGELFF. CDR3 bases: TGTGCCAGCAGCGTAGGCGGGGTGGTCACCGGGGAGCTGTTTTTT. J is TRBJ2-2 and V is TRBV9; weak D call: TRBD2 (6 bases). The ends were cut back, 0 bases at V and 4 bases at J, with 10 bases in the middle. Germline values: CDR1 SGDLS, CDR2 YYNGEE. The CDR3 sequence is 15 residues long.

This clonotype was counted ten times or more. The V gene is TRBV11-2, the J gene TRBJ2-7; D is undetermined. The CDR3 covers 12 residues. Germline V CDR1 and CDR2: SGHAT, FQNNGV. The V gene lost 4 bases and the J gene lost 0 bases, with 4 bases spanning the gap. CDR3 sequence (DNA): TGTGCCAGCAGCTATTACTCCTACGAGCAGTACTTC. Its translation is CASSYYSYEQYF. Drawing the rest from reference TRBV11-2 and TRBJ2-7, the complete variable domain is EAGVAQSPRYKIIEKRQSVAFWCNPISGHATLYWYQQILGQGPKLLIQFQNNGVVDDSQLPKDRFSAERLKGVDSTLKIQPAKLEDSAVYLCASSYYSYEQYFGPGTRLTVT.

There are many counts of this clonotype. The V gene is TRBV30, the J gene TRBJ2-6, with D perhaps matching TRBD2 (5 bases). Trimming cost V 2 bases and J 2 bases, with 7 bases left between them. The CDR3 spans 14 residues. The germline V gene encodes CDR1 GTSNPN and CDR2 SVGIG (reference sequence). The CDR3 spells CAWSTGTGANVLTF. The CDR3 bases are TGTGCCTGGAGTACGGGGACTGGGGCCAACGTCCTGACTTTC.

This clonotype showed up just a few times. J is TRBJ2-1 and V is TRBV11-2, with D maybe TRBD2 (5 bases). V was pared by 2 bases and J by 5 bases, with 19 bases between. The germline V gene has CDR1 SGHAT and CDR2 FQNNGV. The CDR3 runs 17 residues. The CDR3 region is CASSLLYSEAFHNEQFF. CDR3 sequence (DNA): TGTGCCAGCAGCTTACTTTATAGCGAAGCTTTCCACAATGAGCAGTTCTTC.

Many counts were recorded for this clonotype. The rearrangement uses TRBV7-2 and TRBJ2-5; D may be TRBD2 (6 bases). The CDR3 extends over 15 amino acids. Trimming pared 4 bases from V and 4 bases from J, leaving 16 bases between. The V gene's germline CDR1 is SGHTA and CDR2 FQGNSA. In DNA, the CDR3 is TGTGCCAGCAGCTCAACTAGGGGACTGGGAGAGACCCAGTACTTC. Its protein is CASSSTRGLGETQYF.